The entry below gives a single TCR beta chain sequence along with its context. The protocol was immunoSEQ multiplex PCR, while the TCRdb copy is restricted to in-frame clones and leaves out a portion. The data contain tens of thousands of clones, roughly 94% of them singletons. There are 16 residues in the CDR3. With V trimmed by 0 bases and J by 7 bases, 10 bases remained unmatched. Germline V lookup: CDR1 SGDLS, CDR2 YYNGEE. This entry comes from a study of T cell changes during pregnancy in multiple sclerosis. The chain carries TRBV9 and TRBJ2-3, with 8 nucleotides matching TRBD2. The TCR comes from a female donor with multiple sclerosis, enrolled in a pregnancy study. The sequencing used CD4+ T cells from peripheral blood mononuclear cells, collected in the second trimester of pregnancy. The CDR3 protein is CASSVGLAGAENTQYF. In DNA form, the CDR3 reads TGTGCCAGCAGCGTAGGGCTAGCGGGCGCAGAGAATACGCAGTATTTT.